This T cell receptor beta chain was captured by sequencing in a study of T cell repertoires in cytomegalovirus infection. Study-wide context: Through public TCR beta signatures, both CMV infection and matching HLA type were indicated.

Trimming left V 8 bases short and J 1 base short, with 11 bases between. CDR1 and CDR2 (germline): ENHRY, SYGVKD. The CDR3 is 14 residues long. Using its own MiXCR run on the reads, TCRdb lists one record per CDR3 protein. The table has more than 150,000 distinct CDR3 sequences, under 25% seen once. Study-wide findings and caveats: HLA-C-restricted CMV clonotypes gave the most frequent clonotype in two of eight donors. Summed public TCR beta family frequency identified CMV carriers bearing the relevant HLA.

Worth noting for this clonotype: Its antigen is not identified.

Sequencing was performed on PBMCs. The genes are TRBV10-3 and TRBJ2-2; TRBD2 is a possible D gene (5 bases). This TCR derives from a human donor in good health (CMV status not recorded). Some clones in this sample may be carry-over from other donors' samples. CDR3 amino acids: CAIRGTRNTGELFF. CDR3 in DNA: TGTGCCATCCGAGGTACTAGGAACACCGGGGAGCTGTTTTTT.